This TCR beta chain stems from a study of blood T cell repertoires in COVID-19. The overall study: Samples came from the United States, Italy and Spain, spanning acute and convalescent COVID-19. The analysed material was cDNA or gDNA that came from T cells, B-cell-depleted T cells, or PBMCs.

People in the exposed group encountered a COVID-19 case within 2 weeks before entering the study. In the original analysis: Reference gene primer amplification in the assay estimated nucleated cell counts. Some clones are missing from TCRdb's copy, which holds only in-frame ones; the method was immunoSEQ multiplex PCR. V and J calls and clone size follow that table, whereas D and trimming were derived from the DNA. The sample shows 150,000 or so clones, over 70% of them seen only once. Germline V gene data show CDR1 as SQVTM and CDR2 as ANQGSEA. V lost 7 bases and J lost 1, with 13 bases in between. The CDR3 has 13 amino acids.

This rearrangement joins TRBV29-1 to TRBJ1-1; tentatively, D is TRBD1 (5 bases). The sequence was collected from a man between 65 and 85 years old who had been exposed to COVID-19. Sequencing was done on a sample of PBMCs or T cells enriched from blood (not recorded which). The CDR3 DNA reads as TGCAGCGGGCGTCCGGGGGGGAACACTGAAGCTTTCTTT. Translated, it gives CSGRPGGNTEAFF.